This TCR beta chain was documented in a study of blood T cell repertoires in COVID-19. Study-wide context: Sites across the United States, Italy and Spain contributed samples from acute and convalescent COVID-19. PBMCs, B-cell-depleted T cells, or T cells provided the cDNA or gDNA that made up the material.

The CDR3 runs to 14 residues. Germline V gives CDR1 SGHTA, CDR2 FQGNSA. Losses at the gene ends were 4 bases for V and 5 bases for J; bases not matched to a gene: 6. Participant reports of clinical history set cohort assignment. Under the authors' procedure: Estimation of nucleated cell counts was performed using reference gene primer amplification. Sequenced by immunoSEQ multiplex PCR; TCRdb stores in-frame clones only, minus some. From that table come the V and J calls and clone size; the DNA was used to work out D and trimming. This sample has hundreds of thousands of clones, with 90% found just once.

The chain joins TRBV7-2 to TRBJ2-5; TRBD1 aligns across 8 bases. The sequenced sample was PBMCs or T cells enriched from blood (not recorded which). The source is a woman between 18 and 29 years old with acute COVID-19. Written as DNA, the CDR3 is TGTGCCAGCAGCTCGACAGGGGTTTCGGAGACCCAGTACTTC. Amino acids: CASSSTGVSETQYF.